This TCR beta chain stems from a study of blood T cell repertoires in COVID-19. Measured with immunoSEQ multiplex PCR; TCRdb has only the in-frame clones, and not every one. This table has 40,000 to 55,000 clones, roughly 89% appearing once. Germline V gene data show CDR1 as LGHDT and CDR2 as YNNKEL (reference sequence). CDR3 size: 16 residues. V gave up 2 bases and J gave up 0 bases, with 11 bases separating them. The chain uses TRBV3-1 (or the pseudogene TRBV3-2) and TRBJ1-3, with D perhaps TRBD1 (6 bases). The source material was peripheral blood. The origin of this receptor is an elderly woman with acute or convalescent COVID-19. This chain's CDR3 is CASSQRGGSSGNTIYF. The CDR3 DNA is TGTGCCAGCAGCCAAAGGGGGGGAAGCTCTGGAAACACCATATATTTT.